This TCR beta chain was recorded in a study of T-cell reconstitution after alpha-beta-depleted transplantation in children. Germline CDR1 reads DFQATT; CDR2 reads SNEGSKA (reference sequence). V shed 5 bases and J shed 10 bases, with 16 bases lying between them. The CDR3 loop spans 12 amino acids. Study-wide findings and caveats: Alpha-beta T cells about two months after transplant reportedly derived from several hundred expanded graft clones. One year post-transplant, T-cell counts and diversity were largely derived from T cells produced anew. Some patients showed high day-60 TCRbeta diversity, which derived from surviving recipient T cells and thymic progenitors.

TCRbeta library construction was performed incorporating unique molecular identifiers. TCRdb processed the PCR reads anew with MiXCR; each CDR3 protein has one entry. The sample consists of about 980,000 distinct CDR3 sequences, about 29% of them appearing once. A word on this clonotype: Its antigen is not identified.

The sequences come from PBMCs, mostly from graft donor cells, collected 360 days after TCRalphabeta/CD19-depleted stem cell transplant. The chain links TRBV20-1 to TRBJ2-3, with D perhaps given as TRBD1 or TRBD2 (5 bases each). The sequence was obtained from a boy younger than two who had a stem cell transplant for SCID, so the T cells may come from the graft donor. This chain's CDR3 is CSADPRGEAQYF. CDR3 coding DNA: TGCAGTGCTGATCCTCGGGGCGAGGCGCAGTATTTT.